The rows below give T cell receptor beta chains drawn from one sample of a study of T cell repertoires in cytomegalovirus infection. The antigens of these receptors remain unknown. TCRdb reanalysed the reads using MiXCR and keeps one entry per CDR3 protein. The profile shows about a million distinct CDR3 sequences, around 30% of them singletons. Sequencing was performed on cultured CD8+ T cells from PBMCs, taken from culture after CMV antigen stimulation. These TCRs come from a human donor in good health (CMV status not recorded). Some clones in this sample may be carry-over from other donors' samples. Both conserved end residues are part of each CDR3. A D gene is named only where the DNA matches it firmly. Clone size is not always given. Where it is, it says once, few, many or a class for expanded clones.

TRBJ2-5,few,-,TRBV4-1,TGCGCCAGCAGCCAAGTGGCAGGGACGGAGACCCAGTACTTC,CASSQVAGTETQYF
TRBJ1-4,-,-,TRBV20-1,TGCAGTGCTTTCCCAGAGCAGGACCCGTATAATGAAAAACTGTTTTTT,CSAFPEQDPYNEKLFF
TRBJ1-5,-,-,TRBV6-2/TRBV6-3,TGTGCCAGCAACCAACGGGGAGGGTGGATTAGCAATCAGCCCCAGCATTTT,CASNQRGGWISNQPQHF
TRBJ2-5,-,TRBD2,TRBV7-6,TGTGCCAGCAGCAAAAAAGGACTAGCGGGCGACCAAGAGACCCAGTACTTC,CASSKKGLAGDQETQYF
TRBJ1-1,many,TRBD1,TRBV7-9,TGTGCCAGCAGCCCAACAGGGGAGACTGAAGCTTTCTTT,CASSPTGETEAFF
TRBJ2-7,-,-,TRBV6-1,TGTGCCAGCAGTGAATCTCCTTTAGAGCAGTACTTC,CASSESPLEQYF
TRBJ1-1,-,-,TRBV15,TGTGCCACCGTTCGGTCGACGGGGAACACTGAAGCTTTCTTT,CATVRSTGNTEAFF
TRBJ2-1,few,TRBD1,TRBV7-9,TGTGCCAGCATGGGACAGAGGAATGAGCAGTTCTTC,CASMGQRNEQFF
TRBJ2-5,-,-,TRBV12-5,TGTGCTAGTGGTTTGGGCTCCCAAGAGACCCAGTACTTC,CASGLGSQETQYF
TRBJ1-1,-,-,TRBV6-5,TGTGCCAGTAAAGCGGGGTTGTCGAACACTGAAGCTTTCTTT,CASKAGLSNTEAFF
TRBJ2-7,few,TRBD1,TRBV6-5,TGTGCCAGCACCCGGACAGGCCTTGACTACGAGCAGTACTTC,CASTRTGLDYEQYF
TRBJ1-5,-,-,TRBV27,TGTGCCAGCAGTACATTAAGTCAGCCCCAGCATTTT,CASSTLSQPQHF
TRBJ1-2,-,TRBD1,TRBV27,TGTACCAGCAGTGACAGGGACGGTAACTATGGCTACACCTTC,CTSSDRDGNYGYTF
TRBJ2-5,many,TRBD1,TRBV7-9,TGTGCCAGCAGCTACCGGGACAGGGGCACGGAGACCCAGTACTTC,CASSYRDRGTETQYF
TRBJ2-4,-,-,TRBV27,TGTGCCAGCAGTCACGTGGGGAACGCCAAAAACATTCAGTACTTC,CASSHVGNAKNIQYF
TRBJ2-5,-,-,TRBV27,TGTGCCAGCAGCCTACGACCGGGACAAGAGACCCAGTACTTC,CASSLRPGQETQYF
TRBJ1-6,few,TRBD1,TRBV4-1,TGCGCCAGCAGCCAGGACCCCCGATTGACAGGGCATAATTCACCCCTCCACTTT,CASSQDPRLTGHNSPLHF
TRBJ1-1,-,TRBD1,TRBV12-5,TGTGCTAGTGGTTTTGGGACAGGGGATGGGAACACTGAAGCTTTCTTT,CASGFGTGDGNTEAFF
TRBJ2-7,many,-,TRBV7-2,TGTGCCAGCAGCTTCCAGCCGGGACACCTAGCCTACGAGCAGTACTTC,CASSFQPGHLAYEQYF
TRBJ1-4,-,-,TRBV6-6,TGTGCCAGCAGTTCAGGGTCGTTCCGGGAAAAACTGTTTTTT,CASSSGSFREKLFF
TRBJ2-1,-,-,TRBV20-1,TGCAGTGCTAGACGCAGGAGTGGTGAGCAGTTCTTC,CSARRRSGEQFF
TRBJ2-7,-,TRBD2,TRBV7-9,TGTGCCAGCAGCTTGGGGACTAGCGGGTTCTACGAGCAGTACTTC,CASSLGTSGFYEQYF
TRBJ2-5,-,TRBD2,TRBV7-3,TGTGCCAGCAGCCCCACCGGGGGGGCCAGTGAGACCCAGTACTTC,CASSPTGGASETQYF
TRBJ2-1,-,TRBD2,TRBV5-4,TGTGCCAGCCGGGCGGGGGGAACCCACAATGAGCAGTTCTTC,CASRAGGTHNEQFF
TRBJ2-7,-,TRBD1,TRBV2,TGTGCCAGCTCGGACAGGGCCCCCGAGCAGTACTTC,CASSDRAPEQYF
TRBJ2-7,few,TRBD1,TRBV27,TGTGCCACCCAAAAGTTTATAAGACAGGGAATCTACGAGCAGTACTTC,CATQKFIRQGIYEQYF
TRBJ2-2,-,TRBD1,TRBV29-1,TGCAGCGGGGAGACAGGGGGCAACACCGGGGAGCTGTTTTTT,CSGETGGNTGELFF
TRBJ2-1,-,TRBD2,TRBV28,TGTGCCAGCAGTAGTAGCGGGGGATATCCCCGGAGAGCCAATGAGCAGTTCTTC,CASSSSGGYPRRANEQFF
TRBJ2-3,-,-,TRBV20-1,TGCAGTGCCTCAGAGGGACAACGATACTACACAGATACGCAGTATTTT,CSASEGQRYYTDTQYF
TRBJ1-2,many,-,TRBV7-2,TGTGCCAGCAGCTTAAGCGGGGCGAGCGGCTACACCTTC,CASSLSGASGYTF
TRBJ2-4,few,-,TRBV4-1,TGCGCCAGCAGCCAAGATCAAGCCGGGTCAGGAGCCAAAAACATTCAGTACTTC,CASSQDQAGSGAKNIQYF
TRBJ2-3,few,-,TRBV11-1,TGTGCCAGCAGCTTAAAAACACCTCCGGATACGCAGTATTTT,CASSLKTPPDTQYF
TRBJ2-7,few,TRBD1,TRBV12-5,TGTGCTAGTGCCCCCCGACAGGGAGAATACGAGCAGTACTTC,CASAPRQGEYEQYF
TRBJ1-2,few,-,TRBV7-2,TGTGCCAGCAGCTTAGCCACGGCAGATTTGACCTTC,CASSLATADLTF
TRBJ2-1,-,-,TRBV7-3,TGTGCCAGCAGCAGGGGCCCGTACCGGGACAATGAGCAGTTCTTC,CASSRGPYRDNEQFF
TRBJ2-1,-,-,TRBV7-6,TGTGCCAGCAGCTTAGATTATGAGGGTTTCTTCAATGAGCAGTTCTTC,CASSLDYEGFFNEQFF
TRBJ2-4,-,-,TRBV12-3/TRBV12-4,TGTGCCAGCAGATTAAAATCGGGCGACATTCAGTACTTC,CASRLKSGDIQYF
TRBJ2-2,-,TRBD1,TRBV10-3,TGTGCCATCAGTGTCCGGGACAGCCTGAACACCGGGGAGCTGTTTTTT,CAISVRDSLNTGELFF
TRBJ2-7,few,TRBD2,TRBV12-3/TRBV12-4,TGTGCCAGCAGTTTAGTCCTCGGGGGGGCCTCCTACGAGCAGTACTTC,CASSLVLGGASYEQYF
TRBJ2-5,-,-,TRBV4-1,TGCGCCAGCAGCCAAGATCGTACGACCCAGTACTTC,CASSQDRTTQYF
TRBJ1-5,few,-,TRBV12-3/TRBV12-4,TGTGCCAGCAGTAAAAGGGACGGAGGGAGCAATCAGCCCCAGCATTTT,CASSKRDGGSNQPQHF
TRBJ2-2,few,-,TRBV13,TGTGCCAGCAGCCCACGGGACGGCAGCGGCCCGAGGGGGGAGCTGTTTTTT,CASSPRDGSGPRGELFF
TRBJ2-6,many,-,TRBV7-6,TGTGCCAGCAGCGTCCCGGGAATCGGGGCTGGGGCCAACGTCCTGACTTTC,CASSVPGIGAGANVLTF
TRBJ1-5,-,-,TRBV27,TGTGCCAGCAGGCAGGGAAGTTATCAGCCCCAGCATTTT,CASRQGSYQPQHF
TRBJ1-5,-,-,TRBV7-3,TGTGCCAGCAGCTTAGACGTCGTCTCCCAGCCCCAGCATTTT,CASSLDVVSQPQHF
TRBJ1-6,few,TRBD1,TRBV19,TGTGCCAGTACCCCCCGACAGGGTAGCTCACCCCTCCACTTT,CASTPRQGSSPLHF
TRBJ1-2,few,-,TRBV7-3,TGTGCCAGCAGCTTAAGGGTATATGGCTACACCTTC,CASSLRVYGYTF
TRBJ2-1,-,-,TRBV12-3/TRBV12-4,TGTGCCAGCAGTTTTGCAGACTACAATGAGCAGTTCTTC,CASSFADYNEQFF
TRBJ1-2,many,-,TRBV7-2,TGTGCCAGCAGCCCTGAGAGTTATGGCTACACCTTC,CASSPESYGYTF
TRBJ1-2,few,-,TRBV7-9,TGTGCCAGCAACACTATCGGGACTCTAGTTGACTATGGCTACACCTTC,CASNTIGTLVDYGYTF
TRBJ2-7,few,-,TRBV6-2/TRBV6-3,TGTGCCAGCAGTTACCACCTCTACGAGCAGTACTTC,CASSYHLYEQYF
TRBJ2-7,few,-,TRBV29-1,TGCAGCGTTGAAGATCGGTCCGGGCAGTACTTC,CSVEDRSGQYF
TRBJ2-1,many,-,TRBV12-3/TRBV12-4,TGTGCCAGCAGTTTAAGTCAGTACAATGAGCAGTTCTTC,CASSLSQYNEQFF